The clone carrying this T cell receptor (beta chain) was recorded once. CDR1 and CDR2 (germline): SGDLS, YYNGEE. The length of the CDR3 is 13 residues. This sample is drawn from a study of OX40 agonist ivuxolimab in advanced cancers. This table comes from immunoSEQ multiplex PCR, and its TCRdb copy is limited to in-frame clones, with some not included. The sample has roughly 58,000 clones; roughly 80% are singletons. The chain joins TRBV9 to TRBJ2-5; unclear D gene. The J call could be wrong; TRBJ2-7 is a better fit for the DNA end. This material consisted of CD4+ or CD8+ T cells sorted from blood, taken in a trial of the OX40 agonist ivuxolimab. The receptor's source is an adult with an advanced solid tumor such as melanoma, head and neck, liver or kidney cancer. The DNA for the CDR3 is TGTGCCAGCAGCGTAGGTGGGACCTACGAGCAGTACTTC. Protein sequence: CASSVGGTYEQYF.